The text below deals with one TCR beta chain. In the authors' workflow: The authors estimated nucleated cell counts from reference gene primer amplification. Produced via immunoSEQ multiplex PCR; TCRdb's table is partial and in-frame only. From that table come the V and J calls and clone size; the DNA was used to work out D and trimming. The table includes 59,000 or so clones, about 81% detected once. The data are from a study of blood T cell repertoires in COVID-19. The wider study: The United States, Italy and Spain supplied acute and convalescent COVID-19 samples. PBMCs, B-cell-depleted T cells, or T cells were the source of the cDNA or gDNA that made up the material.

V dropped 5 bases and J dropped 8; count of bases not matched to a gene: 9. The CDR3 loop spans 15 amino acids. CDR1 and CDR2 (germline): SGHAT, FQNNGV. V is TRBV11-2 and J is TRBJ1-6; 7 bases map to TRBD1. The sample was peripheral blood. The source of this sequence is a human donor in a cohort sampled during active COVID-19. The CDR3 reads CASSPQGRPDSPLHF. The CDR3 DNA sequence: TGTGCCAGCAGCCCACAGGGGAGGCCGGATTCACCCCTCCACTTT.